Presented here are 26 T cell receptor beta chains from one specimen sequenced in a study of CD8 T cells in ankylosing spondylitis. Study-level findings and limits: Ankylosing spondylitis blood appeared to carry a characteristic TCR beta motif of roughly 8 highly homologous variants.

These TCRs are of unknown antigen specificity. TCRdb reprocessed the 5' RACE reads via MiXCR and lists one record per CDR3 protein. The sample lists some 840,000 distinct CDR3 sequences, approximately 12% occurring once. The material sequenced was blood, either unsorted or a sorted T cell fraction (not recorded which). These receptors came from a male donor with ankylosing spondylitis.

The chain combines TRBV20-1 with TRBJ2-3, with D perhaps given as TRBD1 or TRBD2 (5 bases each). V lost 2 bases to trimming and J lost 1 base, with 10 bases between them. The V gene's germline CDR1 is DFQATT and CDR2 SNEGSKA (reference sequence). The length of the CDR3 is 14 residues. The DNA for the CDR3 is TGCAGTGCTAGACCGGGACGCCGCACAGATACGCAGTATTTT. Translated, it gives CSARPGRRTDTQYF.

This clonotype showed up just a few times. The V and J genes are TRBV20-1 and TRBJ2-1; TRBD2 agrees at 11 bases. V trimming: 6 bases; J trimming: 10 bases; junction bases outside the gene matches: 8. CDR1 is DFQATT and CDR2 is SNEGSKA in the germline V gene (reference sequence). This CDR3 is 13 amino acids long. CDR3 bases: TGCAGTGCCGGGGGACTAGCGGCCGAAGAGCAGTTCTTC. Amino acids: CSAGGLAAEEQFF.

The chain couples TRBV6-1 to TRBJ1-3, with D unclear. Deletions cut 6 bases from V and 4 bases from J, with 22 bases between. The germline gives CDR1 MNHNS, CDR2 SASEGT. This CDR3 is 17 amino acids long. For the CDR3, the DNA is TGTGCCAGCAGGAGGATCGGTTCGGGCGCGAGGGGAAACACCATATATTTT. It encodes CASRRIGSGARGNTIYF.

This clonotype turned up a few times. This chain links TRBV19 with TRBJ2-2; TRBD1 agrees at 7 bases. Trimming took 9 bases from V and 3 from J; bases not matched to a gene: 4. CDR3 size: 13 residues. Germline V gene data show CDR1 as LNHDA and CDR2 as SQIVND (reference sequence). The DNA for the CDR3 is TGTGCCAGCGGGACAGAGTACACCGGGGAGCTGTTTTTT. Translation: CASGTEYTGELFF.

This clonotype turned up a few times. The chain has TRBV7-3 and TRBJ2-3; 11 nucleotides align to TRBD2. The CDR3 contains 15 residues. V was clipped by 4 bases and J by 5 bases; unmatched bases: 5. CDR1 is SGHTA and CDR2 is FQGTGA in the germline V gene. CDR3 coding DNA: TGTGCCAGCAGCTATCTAGCGGGGGGTCAAGATACGCAGTATTTT. Its protein product is CASSYLAGGQDTQYF.

Only a few counts were recorded for this clonotype. The CDR3 reads CASSHRGPYGETQYF. The CDR3 region has the DNA TGCGCCAGCAGCCACCGGGGCCCTTACGGAGAGACCCAGTACTTC. This chain connects TRBV4-1 to TRBJ2-5; D is possibly TRBD1 or TRBD2 (5 bases each). The germline V and J ends were trimmed by 3 bases and 4 bases, with 15 bases remaining between them. Germline V gene data show CDR1 as MGHRA and CDR2 as YSYEKL. The CDR3 totals 15 residues.

The chain links TRBV5-1 to TRBJ2-7; D may be TRBD1 (5 bases). Germline assignment: CDR1 SGHRS and CDR2 YFSETQ. Trimming shortened V by 2 bases and J by 4 bases, and 13 bases separated the two germline ends. CDR3 length: 14 amino acids. CDR3 nucleotide sequence: TGCGCCAGCAGCTTAGAGACAGATACTTACGAGCAGTACTTC. Translated: CASSLETDTYEQYF.

This chain uses TRBV6-1 with TRBJ1-5, with 8 positions matching TRBD1. Germline V gives CDR1 MNHNS, CDR2 SASEGT. With V trimmed by 6 bases and J by 5 bases, 6 bases remained unmatched. The CDR3 runs 14 residues. This CDR3 is CASRETGVDQPQHF. CDR3 bases: TGTGCCAGCAGGGAGACAGGGGTGGATCAGCCCCAGCATTTT.

In its sample, this clonotype was seen many times. This sequence joins TRBV29-1 and TRBJ2-7, with TRBD1 identical over 8 bases. The CDR3 sequence is 13 residues long. Trimming took 4 bases from V and 3 from J; bases not matched to a gene: 5. From germline, CDR1 is SQVTM and CDR2 ANQGSEA. The CDR3 protein is CSVGTGGIYEQYF. The CDR3, as DNA: TGCAGCGTTGGTACAGGGGGAATCTACGAGCAGTACTTC.

This clonotype occurred a few times. The V gene is TRBV7-3, the J gene TRBJ1-2, with D possibly being TRBD1 (6 bases). CDR1 is SGHTA, CDR2 FQGTGA, per germline. Between the trimmed V and J ends, which lost 5 bases and 2 bases, there was a span of 9 bases. The CDR3 is made up of 13 amino acids. The DNA of the CDR3 is TGTGCCAGCAGCCAGGGGTCGAACTATGGCTACACCTTC. This sequence encodes CASSQGSNYGYTF.

The genes are TRBV20-1 and TRBJ2-5; 9 nucleotides align to TRBD1. The length of the CDR3 is 13 residues. The trim removed 3 bases at V and 5 bases at J, leaving 4 bases unmatched. The germline gives CDR1 DFQATT, CDR2 SNEGSKA (reference sequence). The CDR3 reads CSASGTGIETQYF. The CDR3 nucleotides read TGCAGTGCTAGTGGGACAGGGATTGAGACCCAGTACTTC.

This clonotype has at least ten counts. The chain has TRBV29-1 and TRBJ1-1; D not resolved. Germline CDR1 and CDR2: SQVTM and ANQGSEA. The CDR3 spans 13 residues. The V gene lost 7 bases and the J gene lost 3 bases, with 15 bases spanning the gap. CDR3 bases: TGCAGCGCATCCGCCTGGGGTGACACTGAAGCTTTCTTT. Protein: CSASAWGDTEAFF.

The chain links TRBV7-2 to TRBJ2-1; 11 bases align to TRBD1. Germline CDR1 SGHTA, CDR2 FQGNSA. The length of the CDR3 is 16 residues. The junction had 3 bases not matched to a gene; V was cut back by 2 bases and J by 3 bases. The CDR3 sequence: CASSLWGTGGYNEQFF. CDR3 nucleotides: TGTGCCAGCAGCTTATGGGGGACAGGGGGCTACAATGAGCAGTTCTTC.

This clonotype came up a few times. This rearrangement joins TRBV15 to TRBJ2-5; D possibly corresponds to TRBD1 (6 bases). V lost 3 bases to trimming and J lost 2 bases, with 10 bases between them. The CDR3 runs to 14 residues. CDR1 is LNHNV, CDR2 YYDKDF, per germline (reference sequence). The CDR3 reads CATSRRTAQETQYF. The CDR3 coding sequence is TGTGCCACCAGCAGGAGGACAGCGCAAGAGACCCAGTACTTC.

This clonotype was counted only a few times. V gene TRBV20-1 combines with J gene TRBJ1-1; no clear D gene. Looked up from germline, CDR1 is DFQATT and CDR2 is SNEGSKA (reference sequence). This CDR3 has 12 amino acids. The CDR3 nucleotides read TGCAAGTCACAAGCGGAGAACACTGAAGCTTTCTTT. It translates to CKSQAENTEAFF.

This clonotype was counted ten times or more. The V call is TRBV20-1, the J call TRBJ2-3, with 7 bases that match TRBD1. CDR1 DFQATT and CDR2 SNEGSKA come from the germline V gene (reference sequence). The CDR3 sequence is 14 residues long. Losses at the gene ends were 4 bases for V and 5 bases for J; bases not matched to a gene: 9. The CDR3 DNA reads TGCAGTGCTATTGACAGGGTGGGGTTAGATACGCAGTATTTT. This gives the protein CSAIDRVGLDTQYF.

The sample holds many counts of this clonotype. The CDR3 sequence is CSARDAARDTGELFF. The CDR3 region has the DNA TGCAGTGCTAGAGATGCCGCCAGGGACACCGGGGAGCTGTTTTTT. The chain combines TRBV20-1 with TRBJ2-2, with D perhaps matching TRBD1 (5 bases). Per the germline V gene, CDR1 is DFQATT and CDR2 is SNEGSKA (reference sequence). Trimming left V 0 bases short and J 3 bases short, with 11 bases between. CDR3 size: 15 residues.

Ten or more counts support this clonotype. The rearrangement uses TRBV15 and TRBJ1-6; tentatively, D is TRBD1 (6 bases). Trimming took 1 base from V and 10 from J, leaving 11 bases between them. The germline V gene has CDR1 LNHNV and CDR2 YYDKDF (reference sequence). The CDR3 length is 14 residues. The CDR3 nucleotides are TGTGCCACCAGCAGAGCCGGACAGTACTCACCCCTCCACTTT. Protein: CATSRAGQYSPLHF.

V gene TRBV6-1 combines with J gene TRBJ1-1; 7 bases align to TRBD1. Germline CDR1 is MNHNS and CDR2 is SASEGT. This CDR3 contains 14 residues. V lost 6 bases and J lost 6; bases outside the gene matches: 10. The CDR3 is CASRSTGASAEAFF. As DNA, the CDR3 is TGTGCCAGCAGATCAACAGGGGCCAGCGCTGAAGCTTTCTTT.

This clonotype was detected many times. The V call is TRBV20-1, the J call TRBJ2-7; the D is unclear. The CDR3 runs to 15 residues. The V end lost 0 bases, the J end lost 4 bases, and 16 bases lay between the germline ends. Per the germline V gene, CDR1 is DFQATT and CDR2 is SNEGSKA (reference sequence). In DNA, the CDR3 is TGCAGTGCTAGAGATCCCGTTTTCCCCGGATACGAGCAGTACTTC. This translates into CSARDPVFPGYEQYF.

This clonotype was seen at least ten times. The chain carries TRBV29-1 and TRBJ2-7; D perhaps matches TRBD1 (6 bases). This CDR3 is built from 13 residues. The germline V gene has CDR1 SQVTM and CDR2 ANQGSEA. Trimming took 4 bases from V and 2 from J, leaving 12 bases between them. The CDR3 DNA reads as TGCAGCGTTGTTGGGACACTTACCTACGAGCAGTACTTC. As protein: CSVVGTLTYEQYF.

The chain uses TRBV20-1 and TRBJ2-7; D is perhaps TRBD1 or TRBD2 (6 bases each). CDR3 size: 15 residues. V lost 5 bases, J lost 4 bases, and 21 bases lay in between. Looked up from germline, CDR1 is DFQATT and CDR2 is SNEGSKA (reference sequence). The CDR3 here is CSAALVGGGIYEQYF. As DNA, the CDR3 is TGCAGTGCTGCCCTCGTAGGAGGGGGTATATACGAGCAGTACTTC.

This clonotype was detected a few times. The V gene is TRBV12-3 or TRBV12-4, the J gene TRBJ2-5; 7 positions agree with TRBD2. V trimming: 2 bases; J trimming: 5 bases; junction bases outside the gene matches: 5. The CDR3 is 14 residues long. The CDR3 DNA reads TGTGCCAGCAGTTTATTCGCAGCGGGGGAGACCCAGTACTTC. Protein sequence: CASSLFAAGETQYF.

This clonotype occurred many times. This rearrangement joins TRBV10-3 to TRBJ2-5; D gene uncertain. This CDR3 region has 13 residues. V gave up 3 bases and J gave up 2 bases, with 7 bases separating them. CDR1 ENHRY and CDR2 SYGVKD come from the germline V gene. The DNA for the CDR3 is TGTGCCATCAGTGATGGACGGCAAGAGACCCAGTACTTC. Translating gives CAISDGRQETQYF.

The chain joins TRBV12-3 or TRBV12-4 to TRBJ1-4; D gene ambiguous. The CDR3 has 15 residues. V was cut by 4 bases and J by 5 bases, with 14 bases left in between. CDR3 residues: CASSSVGQVNEKLFF. The CDR3 nucleotides are TGTGCCAGCAGTTCTGTCGGGCAGGTGAATGAAAAACTGTTTTTT.

The V gene is TRBV18, the J gene TRBJ2-3, with D unresolved. Trimming left V 2 bases short and J 3 bases short, with 9 bases between. The CDR3 covers 14 residues. Per germline, CDR1 KGHSH and CDR2 LQKENI. CDR3 residues: CASSPGIDTDTQYF. The CDR3 nucleotides read TGTGCCAGCTCACCAGGGATAGATACAGATACGCAGTATTTT.